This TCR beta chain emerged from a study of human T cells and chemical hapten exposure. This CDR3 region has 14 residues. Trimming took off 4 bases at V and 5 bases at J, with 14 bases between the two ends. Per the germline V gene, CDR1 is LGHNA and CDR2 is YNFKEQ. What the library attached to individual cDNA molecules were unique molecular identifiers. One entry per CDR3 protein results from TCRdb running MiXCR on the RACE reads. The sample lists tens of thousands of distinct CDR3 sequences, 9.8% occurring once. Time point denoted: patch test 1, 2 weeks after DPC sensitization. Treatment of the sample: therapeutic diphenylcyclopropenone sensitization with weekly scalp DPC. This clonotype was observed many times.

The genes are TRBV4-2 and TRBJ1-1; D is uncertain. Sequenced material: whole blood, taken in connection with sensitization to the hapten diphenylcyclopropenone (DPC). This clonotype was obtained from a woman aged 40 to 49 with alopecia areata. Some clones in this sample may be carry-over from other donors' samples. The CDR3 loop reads CASSPGGPGTEAFF. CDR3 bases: TGTGCCAGCAGCCCTGGCGGGCCGGGGACTGAAGCTTTCTTT.